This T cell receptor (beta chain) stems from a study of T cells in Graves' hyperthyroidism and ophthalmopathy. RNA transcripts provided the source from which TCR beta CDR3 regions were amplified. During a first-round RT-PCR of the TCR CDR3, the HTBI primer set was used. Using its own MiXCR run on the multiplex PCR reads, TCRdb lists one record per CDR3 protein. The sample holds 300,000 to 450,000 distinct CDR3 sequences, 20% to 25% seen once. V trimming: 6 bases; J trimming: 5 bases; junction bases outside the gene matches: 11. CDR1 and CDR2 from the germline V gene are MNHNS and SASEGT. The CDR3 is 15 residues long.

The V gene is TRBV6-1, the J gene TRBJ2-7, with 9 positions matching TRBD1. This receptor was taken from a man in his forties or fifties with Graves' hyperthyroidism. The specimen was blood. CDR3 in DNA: TGTGCCAGCAGAGGGACCGGGACAGGGCGGCACGAGCAGTACTTC. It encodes CASRGTGTGRHEQYF.